This T cell receptor beta chain was captured in a study of blood T cell repertoires in COVID-19. Assay: immunoSEQ multiplex PCR; the TCRdb copy retains only in-frame clones and omits some. The profile shows 140,000 or so clones, around 83% of them singletons. Sequencing was performed on PBMCs or T cells enriched from blood (not recorded which). The clonotype originates from a man in his fifties or sixties who had recovered from COVID-19.

The CDR3 here is CASSIRTGGYYGYTF. CDR3 nucleotides: TGTGCCAGTAGTATCCGGACAGGGGGTTACTATGGCTACACCTTC. The chain links TRBV19 to TRBJ1-2; 10 nucleotides agree with TRBD1. The ends lost 3 bases at V and 3 bases at J; junction bases unmatched: 4. Germline values: CDR1 LNHDA, CDR2 SQIVND (reference sequence). This CDR3 region has 15 residues.